This T cell receptor beta chain stems from a study of glioma-infiltrating T cells after dendritic cell vaccination. On the study more broadly: Treatment, given 2003 to 2012, was autologous tumor lysate-pulsed dendritic cell vaccination. Points from the study as a whole: Patients with more pretreatment TILs had longer time to progression and survival.

Notes on this clone: Its antigen is not identified.

Trimming left V 2 bases short and J 0 bases short, with 11 bases between. The CDR3 is 16 residues long. In germline, CDR1 is SGHAT, CDR2 FQNNGV. Up to about 2 ug genomic DNA was used for TCRB CDR3 amplification. Only in-frame clones appear in the TCRdb table, and some are missing; sequencing was by immunoSEQ multiplex PCR. The sample records 75,000 to 85,000 clones, roughly 84% being singletons. The time point denotes: after dendritic cell vaccination, including at tumor progression/relapse. This clonotype was obtained from a human donor with glioblastoma. The chain employs TRBV11-2 and TRBJ2-1; D not certain. Specimen: blood, collected after dendritic cell vaccination. The chain's CDR3 is CASSLRLLSSYNEQFF. The DNA for the CDR3 is TGTGCCAGCAGCTTAAGACTCTTGAGCTCCTACAATGAGCAGTTCTTC.